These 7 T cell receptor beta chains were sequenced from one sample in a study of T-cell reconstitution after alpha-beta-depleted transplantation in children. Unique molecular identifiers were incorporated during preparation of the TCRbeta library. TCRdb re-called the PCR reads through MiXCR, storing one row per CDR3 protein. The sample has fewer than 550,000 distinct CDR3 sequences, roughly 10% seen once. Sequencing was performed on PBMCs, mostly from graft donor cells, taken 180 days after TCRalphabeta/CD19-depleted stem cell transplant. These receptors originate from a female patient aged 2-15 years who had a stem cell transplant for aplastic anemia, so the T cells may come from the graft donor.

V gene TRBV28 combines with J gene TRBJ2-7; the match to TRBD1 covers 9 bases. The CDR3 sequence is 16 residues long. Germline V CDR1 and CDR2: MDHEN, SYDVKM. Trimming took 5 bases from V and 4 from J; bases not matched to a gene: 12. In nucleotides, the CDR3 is TGTGCCAGCAGTCTCCACAGGGGGCGAGGGGGGTACGAGCAGTACTTC. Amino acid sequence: CASSLHRGRGGYEQYF.

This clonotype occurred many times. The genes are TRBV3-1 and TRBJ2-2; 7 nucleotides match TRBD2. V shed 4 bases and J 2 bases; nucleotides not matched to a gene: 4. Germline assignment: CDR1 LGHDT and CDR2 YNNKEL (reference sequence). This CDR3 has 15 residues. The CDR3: CASSPLAGNTGELFF. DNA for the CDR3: TGTGCCAGCAGCCCGTTAGCGGGTAACACCGGGGAGCTGTTTTTT.

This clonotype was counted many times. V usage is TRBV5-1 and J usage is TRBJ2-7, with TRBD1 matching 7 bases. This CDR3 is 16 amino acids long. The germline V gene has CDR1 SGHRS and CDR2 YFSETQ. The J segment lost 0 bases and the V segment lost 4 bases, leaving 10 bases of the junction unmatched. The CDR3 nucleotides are TGCGCCAGCAGCACCCCCGGGACAGCAAGCTCCTACGAGCAGTACTTC. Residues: CASSTPGTASSYEQYF.

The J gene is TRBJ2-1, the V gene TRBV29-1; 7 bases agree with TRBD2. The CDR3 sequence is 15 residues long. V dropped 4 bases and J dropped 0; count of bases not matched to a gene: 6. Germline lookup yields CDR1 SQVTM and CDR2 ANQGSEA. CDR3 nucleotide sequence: TGCAGCGTTGTGGCGGGAGTAAGCTCCTACAATGAGCAGTTCTTC. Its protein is CSVVAGVSSYNEQFF.

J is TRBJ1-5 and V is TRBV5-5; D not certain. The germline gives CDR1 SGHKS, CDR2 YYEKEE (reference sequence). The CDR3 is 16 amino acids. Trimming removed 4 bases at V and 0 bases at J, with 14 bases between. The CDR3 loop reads CASSAGFPISNQPQHF. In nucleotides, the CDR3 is TGTGCCAGCAGCGCCGGTTTCCCTATTAGCAATCAGCCCCAGCATTTT.

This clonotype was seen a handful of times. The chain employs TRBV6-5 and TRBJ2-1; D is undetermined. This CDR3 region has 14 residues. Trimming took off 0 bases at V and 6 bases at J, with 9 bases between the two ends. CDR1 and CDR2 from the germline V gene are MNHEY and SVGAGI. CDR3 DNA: TGTGCCAGCAGTTACTCAGGGTTCTCCAATGAGCAGTTCTTC. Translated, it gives CASSYSGFSNEQFF.

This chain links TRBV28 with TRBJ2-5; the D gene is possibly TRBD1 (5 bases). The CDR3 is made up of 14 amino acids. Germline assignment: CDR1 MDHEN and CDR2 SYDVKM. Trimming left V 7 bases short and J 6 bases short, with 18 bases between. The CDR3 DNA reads TGTGCCAGCACCATTCGAAGGGGTCCGAAGACCCAGTACTTC. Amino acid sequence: CASTIRRGPKTQYF.